This T cell receptor (beta chain) was observed in a study of regulatory T cells in long-lasting Graves disease. With iRepertoire HTBI primers and Arm-PCR of CDR3 regions, TCR beta libraries were built. TCRdb recomputed calls from the multiplex PCR reads with MiXCR, one row per CDR3 protein. The data show hundreds of thousands of distinct CDR3 sequences, about 15% seen once. At least ten counts were recorded for this clonotype. Its antigen is not identified. Notes on the study in general: Persistent Graves' patients had lower TCR diversity than newly diagnosed ones. There were preferences for TRBV28, TRBJ1-2 and TRBJ2-5 in persistent disease.

The ends lost 3 bases at V and 4 bases at J; junction bases unmatched: 14. CDR3 length equals 17 residues. Germline V CDR1 and CDR2: KGHSH, LQKENI. The time point here: newly diagnosed GD, antithyroid drugs for less than 3 months. There was RNA extracted from PBMCs, and the TCR library was made from it. This sample also belongs to another study, concerning T cells in Graves' hyperthyroidism and ophthalmopathy.

Sample: peripheral blood mononuclear cells (PBMCs), taken at new diagnosis, from a patient treated with antithyroid drugs. The receptor comes from a woman aged 25 to 39 with Graves disease. The chain employs TRBV18 and TRBJ1-1, with 7 bases matching TRBD1. The CDR3 protein is CASSPSGTATGGTEAFF. CDR3 coding DNA: TGTGCCAGCTCACCTTCCGGGACAGCTACCGGGGGCACTGAAGCTTTCTTT.